This TCR beta chain is from a study of blood T cell repertoires in COVID-19. Across the study: The origin of the acute and convalescent COVID-19 samples was the United States, Italy and Spain.

The CDR3 sequence is 15 residues long. Germline CDR1 MGHRA, CDR2 YSYEKL. V lost 1 base and J 5 bases, leaving 14 bases between the germline ends. Original methodology: Cell counts per sample came from amplifying reference gene primers. The repertoire was sequenced with immunoSEQ multiplex PCR; TCRdb's copy has only in-frame clones and lacks some. The V and J calls and clone size were taken over from that table, and D and trimming were inferred from the DNA. The sample consists of some 67,000 clones, just over 90% of them appearing once. The sequence was collected from a woman younger than 35 with acute or convalescent COVID-19. The sample was peripheral blood. The rearrangement links TRBV4-1 to TRBJ1-1, with TRBD1 as a possible D gene (5 bases). CDR3: CASSQGFGGGTEAFF. The CDR3 region has the DNA TGCGCCAGCAGCCAAGGCTTCGGGGGAGGGACTGAAGCTTTCTTT.